This TCR beta chain was sequenced for a study of T cell changes during pregnancy in multiple sclerosis. The CDR3 has 16 residues. V shed 0 bases and J 7 bases; nucleotides not matched to a gene: 11. The germline V gene has CDR1 SGHKS and CDR2 YYEKEE (reference sequence). TCRdb keeps only in-frame clones here, not all; method: immunoSEQ multiplex PCR. The sample yields some 70,000 clones, about 90% seen once. The input for sequencing was peripheral blood, taken in the second trimester of pregnancy. The sequence was collected from a female donor with multiple sclerosis, enrolled in a pregnancy study. The chain has TRBV5-5 and TRBJ1-2, with TRBD1 identical over 8 bases. The DNA for the CDR3 is TGTGCCAGCAGCTTGGCCCCGACAGGGGAAAGCTCTGGCTACACCTTC. Translated, it gives CASSLAPTGESSGYTF.